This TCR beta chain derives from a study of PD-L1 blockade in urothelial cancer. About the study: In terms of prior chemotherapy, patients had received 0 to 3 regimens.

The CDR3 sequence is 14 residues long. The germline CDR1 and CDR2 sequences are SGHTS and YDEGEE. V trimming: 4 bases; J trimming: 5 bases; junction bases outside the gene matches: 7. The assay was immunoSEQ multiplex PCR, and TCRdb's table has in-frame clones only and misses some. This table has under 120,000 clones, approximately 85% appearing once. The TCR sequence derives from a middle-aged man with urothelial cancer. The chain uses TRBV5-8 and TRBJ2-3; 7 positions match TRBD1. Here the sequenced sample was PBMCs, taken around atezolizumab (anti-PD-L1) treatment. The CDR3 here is CASSGLTGKDTQYF. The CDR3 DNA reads TGTGCCAGCAGCGGACTGACAGGGAAAGATACGCAGTATTTT.